Listed here are 13 T cell receptor beta chains from one sample, sequenced in a study of cytomegalovirus exposure and HLA in healthy donors. The primer mix had 60 Vbeta and 13 Jbeta primers. Some clones are missing from TCRdb's copy, which holds only in-frame ones; the method was immunoSEQ multiplex PCR. This sample has over 110,000 clones; roughly 80% occur once, and the top ten carry about 4.4%. Input material: PBMCs. The receptors come from a man aged 35 to 55 in good health and CMV-seronegative.

Notes on this clone: The sample contains more than one DNA sequence encoding this CDR3. This chain links TRBV2 with TRBJ1-6; D is undetermined. With 7 bases removed from V and 1 base from J, the gap between germline ends came to 11 bases. There are 15 residues in the CDR3. The germline CDR1 and CDR2 sequences are SNHLY and FYNNEI. CDR3 DNA: TGTGCCAGCATCGGGGAGGTTTCCTATAATTCACCCCTCCACTTT. Translated, it gives CASIGEVSYNSPLHF.

The chain joins TRBV11-2 to TRBJ2-5; D is possibly TRBD1 (6 bases). V was shortened by 0 bases and J by 1 base, with 9 bases between the two germline ends. Germline V gives CDR1 SGHAT, CDR2 FQNNGV. The length of the CDR3 is 15 residues. The CDR3 DNA sequence: TGTGCCAGCAGCTTAGACGGGACACCCCAAGAGACCCAGTACTTC. This gives the protein CASSLDGTPQETQYF.

This clone is a singleton in its sample. Sequence at one end of the junction differs from germline and may be a read error. The chain couples TRBV7-9 to TRBJ1-5; no definite D call. CDR1 SEHNR and CDR2 FQNEAQ come from the germline V gene (reference sequence). The CDR3 covers 12 residues. CDR3 DNA sequence: TGTTCCAGCAGCTTTGAAAATAGGCCCCAGCATTTT. Its translation is CSSSFENRPQHF.

The chain employs TRBV7-2 and TRBJ2-7; D remains ambiguous. This CDR3 spans 13 amino acids. Trimming took 1 base from V and 7 from J, leaving 11 bases between them. Germline CDR1 reads SGHTA; CDR2 reads FQGNSA. This CDR3 reads CASSLGQVQEQYF. The CDR3 bases are TGTGCCAGCAGCTTAGGTCAGGTTCAAGAGCAGTACTTC.

The V and J genes are TRBV5-1 and TRBJ1-1, with 7 nucleotides matching TRBD1. CDR1 and CDR2 (germline): SGHRS, YFSETQ. The CDR3 runs to 13 residues. Losses at the gene ends were 0 bases for V and 6 bases for J; bases not matched to a gene: 2. The CDR3 DNA reads TGCGCCAGCAGCTTGGGTCAGGGGGCTGAAGCTTTCTTT. It specifies CASSLGQGAEAFF.

The chain employs TRBV7-9 and TRBJ1-1, with TRBD1 matching over 7 bases. Germline V gene data show CDR1 as SEHNR and CDR2 as FQNEAQ (reference sequence). After removal of 6 bases from V and 1 base from J, the junction contained 8 bases not matched to a gene. There are 15 residues in the CDR3. For the CDR3, the DNA is TGTGCCAGCAGTCATCCCGGGACAGCGAACACTGAAGCTTTCTTT. This encodes CASSHPGTANTEAFF.

The genes are TRBV5-6 and TRBJ1-2; the D gene is possibly TRBD1 (5 bases). V lost 5 bases and J 4 bases, leaving 12 bases between the germline ends. This CDR3 comprises 13 residues. Germline values: CDR1 SGHDT, CDR2 YYEEEE. The CDR3 nucleotides are TGTGCCAGCAGTTCTACAGGATTCTATGGCTACACCTTC. Its protein is CASSSTGFYGYTF.

The gene calls are TRBV18 and TRBJ1-4; no definite D call. The CDR3 is 16 residues long. Germline V CDR1 and CDR2: KGHSH, LQKENI. Deletions cut 2 bases from V and 5 bases from J, with 15 bases between. CDR3 coding DNA: TGTGCCAGCTCACCATCGACTACTGAAGGAAATGAAAAACTGTTTTTT. Its protein product is CASSPSTTEGNEKLFF.

This clone has just one count. Here the CDR3 DNA reads TGCGCCAGCAGCCATATAGCGGGGGGGTACAATGAGCAGTTCTTC. It is translated as CASSHIAGGYNEQFF. V usage is TRBV4-1 and J usage is TRBJ2-1; 11 nucleotides align to TRBD2. The CDR3 length is 15 residues. The trim removed 3 bases at V and 4 bases at J, leaving 2 bases unmatched. From germline, CDR1 is MGHRA and CDR2 YSYEKL.

This CDR3 reads CASSPDRNGNSPLHF. The CDR3 nucleotides are TGTGCCAGCTCCCCGGATAGGAACGGGAATTCACCCCTCCACTTT. The chain has TRBV18 and TRBJ1-6; D gene unclear. The CDR3 loop spans 15 amino acids. The germline V gene has CDR1 KGHSH and CDR2 LQKENI. V lost 6 bases and J 7 bases, leaving 16 bases between the germline ends.

The CDR3 loop is CARSGSPYNEQFF. The CDR3 region has the DNA TGTGCCCGCTCCGGGTCGCCCTACAATGAGCAGTTCTTC. The V and J genes are TRBV19 and TRBJ2-1; D is ambiguous. The CDR3 length is 13 residues. V shed 11 bases and J shed 2 bases, with 13 bases lying between them. Germline CDR1 reads LNHDA; CDR2 reads SQIVND (reference sequence).

This clone occurred a few times. The CDR3 here is CASSLEGLGEKLFF. CDR3 nucleotides: TGTGCCAGCAGCTTGGAGGGACTCGGTGAAAAACTGTTTTTT. The chain joins TRBV5-4 to TRBJ1-4; TRBD1 is a possible D gene (5 bases). This CDR3 is 14 amino acids long. Germline V CDR1 and CDR2: SGHNT, YYREEE (reference sequence). Between the trimmed V and J ends, which lost 0 bases and 7 bases, there was a span of 10 bases.

This chain connects TRBV19 to TRBJ2-5; TRBD2 might be the D (5 bases). Germline CDR1 and CDR2: LNHDA and SQIVND (reference sequence). The CDR3 has 15 amino acids. V was pared by 3 bases and J by 5 bases, with 16 bases between. The chain's CDR3 is CASSMGHGVGETQYF. The CDR3 DNA is TGTGCCAGTAGTATGGGCCACGGGGTTGGGGAGACCCAGTACTTC.